This T cell receptor beta chain was obtained from a study of cytomegalovirus exposure and HLA in healthy donors (dated by TCRdb to about 2017). For the study in its entirety: The 550 to 750 repertoires of the first cohort and the approximately 130 validation repertoires were produced on the same platform, according to a later analysis. The study was designed to test whether signatures of past pathogen exposure could be identified by cataloging public T cell receptors. Along with the roughly 710-subject first cohort, a separate validation cohort of over 90 different subjects was used. To predict cytomegalovirus infection status, the study brought together high-throughput TCR immunosequencing, statistical association of individual TCRs with disease status, and machine learning.

The method was the immunoSEQ multiplex PCR assay. The original methods were these. A statistical classification framework was developed to diagnose cytomegalovirus status using the catalog of TCR beta chain sequences. Sourced from immuneACCESS, this table was stored by TCRdb with only in-frame sequences that have V and J called. A share of the clones is absent; for the studies checked, an unresolved V gene accounts for under half, and the remainder has no known explanation. V, J and clone size were drawn from that table, and D and trimming were deduced from the DNA. Within this sample are some 160,000 clones, with approximately 90% of them counted one time only. The top ten hold about 0.65% of the sample. Separate from the approximately 670-subject first cohort, the validation cohort of more than 90 subjects was the group to which the donors belonged. Paper-wide results and their limitations: In both the original and validation cohorts, the classifier was reported to diagnose cytomegalovirus status with high specificity and sensitivity. According to the authors, the approach could potentially be generalized to other disease states and immunological phenotypes. All 120 or so repertoires were used to score co-occurrence in the validation cohort in a later analysis, because that analysis had no HLA typing for the cohort. Most TCR sequences were observed very rarely across donors, whereas some public TCRs were present in many individuals. A later analysis found that TCRs clustered in the first cohort also tended to co-occur in the roughly 120 validation repertoires, with 94% of cluster scores above 0. The study gave a list of 150 to 200 TCR beta chains associated with cytomegalovirus. In vitro tests confirmed that a few of the cytomegalovirus-associated TCR beta chains recognize cytomegalovirus antigens.

V is shortened by 7 bases, J by 8 bases, and the region joining them spans 14 bases. Per the germline V gene, MNHEY is the CDR1 and SVGAGI is the CDR2. The CDR3 starts with the cysteine, ends with the phenylalanine, and has 13 residues. Of all the DNA, just the CDR3 is kept, 39 bases in frame from base 1. Remarks on this clone: What antigen it recognizes has not been identified. There are no base qualities to consult, and no much larger clone falls within one base.

The sample comprised PBMCs. The clonotype originates from a man between 18 and 29 years old in good health and CMV-seronegative. The receptor chain draws on TRBV6-5 and TRBJ1-4; 6 matching bases give a weak D call of TRBD1. In nucleotides, the sequence is TGTGCCAGCACCCGAACAGGGTACGAAAAACTGTTTTTT. Translated, this gives CASTRTGYEKLFF.